This paragraph covers one T cell receptor (beta chain) sequence. Its antigen specificity is not known. No qualities accompany the bases; no much larger clone lies one base away. Whole blood was collected in K2EDTA tubes by collaborating institutions according to the institutions' own protocols. Collaborator samples were shipped for TCRbeta analysis as frozen whole blood, isolated PBMCs, or DNA extracted from either sample type. V is cut by 5 bases and J by 3 bases, and the space between the germline ends is 8 bases. The germline V gene specifies SGHDN as CDR1 and FVKESK as CDR2. Inclusive of the bounding cysteine and phenylalanine, the CDR3 is 14 residues long. CDR3 DNA is the only sequence kept; it has 42 bases, read in frame from the first base. TCRbeta CDR3 regions were amplified from genomic DNA using the immunoSEQ Assay, a bias-controlled multiplex PCR. The paper's processing steps were these. Nucleated cell counts per sample were estimated from amplification of reference gene primers within the assay. Sequence reads were collapsed and filtered to measure the absolute abundance of every unique TCRbeta CDR3 rearrangement. For each sample, productive Simpson clonality was calculated by taking the square root of Simpson's diversity index across productive rearrangements. Not all clones reach the TCRdb copy of this immuneACCESS table, which keeps in-frame sequences only. Checked studies attribute under half of the gap to unresolved V genes and leave the rest unexplained. The D gene and trimming were derived from the DNA, and the V and J assignments and clone size from that table. Recorded for this sample are approximately 130,000 clones; 75% to 90% of them occurred a single time. In total, the top ten clones hold around 30% of the sample.

This record comes from a study of blood T cell repertoires in COVID-19 (TCRdb year 2020). At the level of the whole study: The collaborator samples originated in the United States, Italy and Spain and spanned the acute and convalescent phases of COVID-19. The material from the prospective study consisted of cDNA or gDNA derived from T cells, B-cell-depleted T cells, or PBMCs. Deeply sampled blood TCRbeta repertoires from subjects exposed to, actively infected with, or recovered from COVID-19 were included in the dataset. A freely available public database, intended as a resource for researchers studying the immune response to SARS-CoV-2, is where the repertoires were released. Samples came from the ongoing ImmuneRACE study (first 160 participants) plus 1,254 subjects from 6 global collaborators. A de-identified subject ID, COVID-19 status, age in years and sex were almost always included in the sample metadata. Where available, HLA class I and class II types were taken from metadata supplied by the sample provider and were not determined by assay-based typing. Here is what the overall study found, with its caveats: Clinical and demographic metadata were provided uncurated, with the amount varying by source and participant.

Sample: peripheral blood. This TCR came from a man in his 70s with active or convalescent COVID-19. The sequence links TRBV14 to TRBJ1-6; a weak D assignment points to TRBD1 (5 bases agree). The DNA sequence reads TGTGCCAGCAGCGCGGGACTCTATAATTCACCCCTCCACTTT. It translates to CASSAGLYNSPLHF.